Following are 20 T cell receptor beta chains from one sample sequenced in a study of vaccination effects on CD4 cells after COVID-19. Their antigens are not known. This table comes from immunoSEQ multiplex PCR, and its TCRdb copy is limited to in-frame clones, with some not included. Counted here are tens of thousands of clones, roughly 79% occurring once; the ten biggest clones make up more than 2%. After expansion with viral peptide pools in the ViraFEST assay, antigen-specific CD4+ T cells were sequenced. Isolating CD4+ T cells followed approximately 11 days of culture. The sequences come from CD4+ T cells from PBMCs cultured with HCoV-229E spike peptides, collected before COVID-19 vaccination. The receptors come from a human donor who received a COVID-19 vaccine.

The chain joins TRBV5-5 to TRBJ1-2; perhaps TRBD1 as D (6 bases). The CDR3 is 15 residues long. In germline, CDR1 is SGHKS, CDR2 YYEKEE (reference sequence). V shed 6 bases and J shed 5 bases, with 20 bases lying between them. CDR3 sequence (DNA): TGTGCCAGCACCCCCGCACCGGGGGCACGATATGGCTACACCTTC. It is translated as CASTPAPGARYGYTF. The whole variable domain, filled in from reference TRBV5-5 and TRBJ1-2, reads DAGVTQSPTHLIKTRGQQVTLRCSPISGHKSVSWYQQVLGQGPQFIFQYYEKEERGRGNFPDRFSARQFPNYSSELNVNALLLGDSALYLCASTPAPGARYGYTFGSGTRLTVV.

This clone was recorded once. The chain is built from TRBV2 and TRBJ2-5, with a tentative D call TRBD2 (5 bases). CDR3 length: 14 amino acids. Germline CDR1 is SNHLY and CDR2 is FYNNEI. Trimming removed 8 bases at V and 5 bases at J, with 18 bases between. CDR3 region: CASERAPGLETQYF. The CDR3 coding sequence is TGTGCCAGCGAGAGGGCCCCGGGGTTGGAGACCCAGTACTTC.

The chain combines TRBV5-1 with TRBJ2-5; D might be TRBD2 (6 bases). The CDR3 extends over 10 amino acids. Trimming removed 8 bases at V and 4 bases at J, with 6 bases between. The germline gives CDR1 SGHRS, CDR2 YFSETQ. The chain's CDR3 is CASSGETQYF. The DNA for the CDR3 is TGCGCCAGTAGCGGAGAGACCCAGTACTTC.

The chain is built from TRBV6-6 and TRBJ2-1; 8 positions match TRBD2. With V trimmed by 4 bases and J by 7 bases, 12 bases remained unmatched. CDR1 and CDR2 (germline): MNHNY, SVGAGI (reference sequence). This CDR3 has 16 amino acids. The CDR3 DNA sequence: TGTGCCAGCAGTTGGACGGGCGGGGGGAAGGGGAATGAGCAGTTCTTC. Encoded protein: CASSWTGGGKGNEQFF.

The rearrangement uses TRBV19 and TRBJ2-2; D gene ambiguous. There are 13 residues in the CDR3. Germline V lookup: CDR1 LNHDA, CDR2 SQIVND (reference sequence). Trimming pared 3 bases from V and 5 bases from J, leaving 7 bases between. The CDR3 DNA is TGTGCCAGTAGTATGGGCCAGACCGGGGAGCTGTTTTTT. It translates to CASSMGQTGELFF.

The chain employs TRBV7-3 and TRBJ2-3, with TRBD2 identical over 14 bases. CDR3 length: 15 residues. Trimming at V came to 4 bases and at J to 4 bases, leaving 1 base not matched to a gene. Germline CDR1 reads SGHTA; CDR2 reads FQGTGA. The CDR3 spells CASSSTSGGADTQYF. Here the CDR3 DNA reads TGTGCCAGCAGCTCGACTAGCGGGGGGGCAGATACGCAGTATTTT.

The chain has TRBV2 and TRBJ2-4; no clear D gene. The CDR3 runs to 12 residues. V was shortened by 6 bases and J by 9 bases, with 12 bases between the two germline ends. Germline values: CDR1 SNHLY, CDR2 FYNNEI. As DNA, the CDR3 is TGTGCCAGCAGAGTAGGGTCCGGCATTCAGTACTTC. It yields the protein CASRVGSGIQYF.

The chain links TRBV18 to TRBJ2-1, with TRBD1 matching over 8 bases. This CDR3 spans 14 amino acids. V lost 2 bases to trimming and J lost 3 bases; unmatched junction nucleotides: 0. Germline V CDR1 and CDR2: KGHSH, LQKENI. CDR3 sequence reads: CASSPGQGYNEQFF. The CDR3 DNA follows: TGTGCCAGCTCACCAGGACAGGGCTACAATGAGCAGTTCTTC.

The chain employs TRBV3-1 (or the pseudogene TRBV3-2) and TRBJ2-5; TRBD1 aligns across 12 bases. The V gene's germline CDR1 is LGHDT and CDR2 YNNKEL (reference sequence). This CDR3 contains 12 residues. The V and J ends lost 8 bases and 9 bases, in that order; junction bases with no gene match: 4. The CDR3 here is CASSGQGAAQYF. DNA of the CDR3: TGTGCCAGCTCGGGACAGGGGGCGGCCCAGTACTTC.

The CDR3 region has the DNA TGCAGCGTTGTGGAGCGGGGGGGAAACAATGAGCAGTTCTTC. The encoded protein is CSVVERGGNNEQFF. V gene TRBV29-1 combines with J gene TRBJ2-1; 10 bases map to TRBD2. The CDR3 runs 14 residues. Trimming took 4 bases from V and 5 from J; bases not matched to a gene: 5. Germline CDR1 reads SQVTM; CDR2 reads ANQGSEA.

CDR3 coding DNA: TGTGCCAGCAGCATGGGACAGGCGAACACCGGGGAGCTGTTTTTT. It encodes CASSMGQANTGELFF. The V call is TRBV7-3, the J call TRBJ2-2; TRBD1 matches at 8 bases. This CDR3 is 15 amino acids long. Per germline, CDR1 SGHTA and CDR2 FQGTGA. V shed 5 bases and J 0 bases; nucleotides not matched to a gene: 2.

This clone occurred once. DNA of the CDR3: TGTGCCAGCAGCTTAGGGGGGGTCGACACCGGGGAGCTGTTTTTT. The encoded protein is CASSLGGVDTGELFF. The chain combines TRBV7-3 with TRBJ2-2, with 7 bases matching TRBD2. The germline gives CDR1 SGHTA, CDR2 FQGTGA. The CDR3 spans 15 residues. V was clipped by 2 bases and J by 3 bases; unmatched bases: 3.

The gene calls are TRBV6-1 and TRBJ2-4, with 9 bases identical to TRBD1. The junction had 7 bases not matched to a gene; V was cut back by 2 bases and J by 5 bases. This CDR3 region has 16 residues. Germline V CDR1 and CDR2: MNHNS, SASEGT. Here the CDR3 reads CASSERPDRGENIQYF. DNA of the CDR3: TGTGCCAGCAGTGAACGGCCGGACAGGGGAGAAAACATTCAGTACTTC.

CDR3 sequence: CATRGAGRNTEAFF. The DNA of the CDR3 is TGTGCCACCCGAGGTGCGGGTAGGAACACTGAAGCTTTCTTT. V usage is TRBV19 and J usage is TRBJ1-1; D is unresolved. V lost 10 bases and J lost 1, with 16 bases in between. Germline V lookup: CDR1 LNHDA, CDR2 SQIVND (reference sequence). The CDR3 consists of 14 residues.

For the CDR3, the DNA is TGCGCCAGCAGCCTTAGTCACGGGGGCCAAGAGACCCAGTACTTC. Translation: CASSLSHGGQETQYF. The gene calls are TRBV4-1 and TRBJ2-5; D might be TRBD2 (6 bases). Germline CDR1 and CDR2: MGHRA and YSYEKL. CDR3 length: 15 amino acids. Trimming pared 4 bases from V and 1 base from J, leaving 13 bases between.

V and J are TRBV9 and TRBJ2-5; a possible D gene is TRBD1 (6 bases). This CDR3 region has 18 residues. Germline V gene sequence: CDR1 SGDLS, CDR2 YYNGEE. The germline V and J ends were trimmed by 0 bases and 4 bases, with 22 bases remaining between them. CDR3 loop: CASSVGSAATGLRETQYF. The CDR3 region has the DNA TGTGCCAGCAGCGTAGGATCCGCAGCGACAGGCCTAAGAGAGACCCAGTACTTC.

V and J are TRBV5-5 and TRBJ2-7; maybe TRBD1 (5 bases). The V gene lost 4 bases and the J gene lost 4 bases, with 12 bases spanning the gap. CDR3 size: 13 residues. CDR1 SGHKS and CDR2 YYEKEE come from the germline V gene (reference sequence). CDR3 coding DNA: TGTGCCAGCAGCAATCACAGGATGTACGAGCAGTACGTC. Its translation is CASSNHRMYEQYV.

The genes are TRBV7-2 and TRBJ1-1; possibly TRBD1 for D (6 bases). Trimming removed 4 bases from V and 5 bases from J, with 14 bases in between. Per the germline V gene, CDR1 is SGHTA and CDR2 is FQGNSA. The CDR3 consists of 14 residues. The CDR3 here is CASSSDRRRTEAFF. In DNA form, the CDR3 reads TGTGCCAGCAGCTCAGACAGGAGGAGGACTGAAGCTTTCTTT.

The V and J genes are TRBV18 and TRBJ2-7, with TRBD1 as a possible D gene (5 bases). Germline V CDR1 and CDR2: KGHSH, LQKENI. Deletions cut 6 bases from V and 6 bases from J, with 12 bases between. The CDR3 is made up of 12 amino acids. CDR3 nucleotide sequence: TGTGCCAGCTCCCTCGCAGGGTCCGAGCAGTACGTC. Its protein is CASSLAGSEQYV.

The sample holds a few counts of this clone. V and J are TRBV7-9 and TRBJ1-2, with D perhaps matching TRBD1 (6 bases). Germline CDR1 is SEHNR and CDR2 is FQNEAQ (reference sequence). This CDR3 spans 15 amino acids. V lost 2 bases and J lost 5, with 15 bases in between. The CDR3 DNA sequence: TGTGCCAGCAGCTTAAACCAGGGGCCAGGTTATGGCTACACCTTC. This encodes CASSLNQGPGYGYTF.